The present TCR beta chain was sequenced within a study of T-cell memory formation after mild COVID-19. The CDR3 length is 13 residues. Trimming cost V 6 bases and J 1 base, with 10 bases left between them. Germline V gene sequence: CDR1 LNHNV, CDR2 YYDKDF (reference sequence). One entry per CDR3 protein, called by TCRdb with MiXCR from the 5' RACE reads. The data contain about 140,000 distinct CDR3 sequences, about 14% of them singletons. J is TRBJ2-7 and V is TRBV15; D is undetermined. The origin of this receptor is an adult woman who had mild COVID-19 (a few samples of this study predate the infection). Cell type and time point are not known. What was sequenced was PBMCs or a T cell subset sorted from them (not recorded which). The CDR3 spells CATRTESSYEQYF. The CDR3, as DNA: TGTGCCACCAGAACGGAAAGTTCCTACGAGCAGTACTTC.